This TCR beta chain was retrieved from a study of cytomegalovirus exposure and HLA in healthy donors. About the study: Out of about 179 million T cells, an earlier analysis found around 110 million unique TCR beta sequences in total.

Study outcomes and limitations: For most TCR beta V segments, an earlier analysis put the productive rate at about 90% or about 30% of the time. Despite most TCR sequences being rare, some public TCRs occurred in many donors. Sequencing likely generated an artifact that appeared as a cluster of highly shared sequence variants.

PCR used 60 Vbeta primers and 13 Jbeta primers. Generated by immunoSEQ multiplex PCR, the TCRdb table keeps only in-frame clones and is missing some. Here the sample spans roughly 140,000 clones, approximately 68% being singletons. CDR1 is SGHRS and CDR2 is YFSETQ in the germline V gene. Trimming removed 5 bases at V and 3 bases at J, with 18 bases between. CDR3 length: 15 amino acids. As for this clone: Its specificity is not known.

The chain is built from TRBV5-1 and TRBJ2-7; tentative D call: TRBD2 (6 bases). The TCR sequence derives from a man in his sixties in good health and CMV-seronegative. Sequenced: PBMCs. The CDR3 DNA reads TGCGCCAGCAGAAGCGACATAGGGGACTTCTACGAGCAGTACTTC. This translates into CASRSDIGDFYEQYF.